Each of the 15 T cell receptor beta chains below was sequenced from the same sample in a study of blood T cell repertoires in COVID-19. This table comes from immunoSEQ multiplex PCR, and its TCRdb copy is limited to in-frame clones, with some not included. The sample records hundreds of thousands of clones, about 88% being singletons. Material: peripheral blood. The receptors shown here come from a woman aged 60-75 years with COVID-19, enrolled during active disease.

The gene calls are TRBV10-1 and TRBJ2-7; D gene uncertain. Deletions cut 8 bases from V and 2 bases from J, with 19 bases between. The CDR3 spans 15 residues. Germline V gene lookup returns CDR1 WNHNN and CDR2 SYGVQD (reference sequence). The CDR3 region is CASPYFRYSAYEQYF. CDR3 sequence (DNA): TGCGCCAGCCCCTATTTCAGGTACTCTGCCTACGAGCAGTACTTC.

The V call is TRBV27, the J call TRBJ1-1; the D is unclear. The germline V gene encodes CDR1 MNHEY and CDR2 SMNVEV (reference sequence). Trimming removed 5 bases from V and 1 base from J, with 11 bases in between. The CDR3 covers 14 residues. In DNA, the CDR3 is TGTGCCAGCAGTGAGCAACGACAGAACACTGAAGCTTTCTTT. Amino acid sequence: CASSEQRQNTEAFF.

V gene TRBV5-1 combines with J gene TRBJ2-3, with no clear D. The germline V gene encodes CDR1 SGHRS and CDR2 YFSETQ. The V and J ends lost 2 bases and 0 bases respectively, with 13 bases between them. This CDR3 is built from 16 residues. CDR3 in amino acids: CASSFNFSPSTDTQYF. The CDR3 DNA is TGCGCCAGCAGCTTTAACTTTTCCCCTAGCACAGATACGCAGTATTTT. The variable domain in full, with the rest retrieved from reference TRBV5-1 and TRBJ2-3, is KAGVTQTPRYLIKTRGQQVTLSCSPISGHRSVSWYQQTPGQGLQFLFEYFSETQRNKGNFPGRFSGRQFSNSRSEMNVSTLELGDSALYLCASSFNFSPSTDTQYFGPGTRLTVL.

There are a few counts of this clone. The chain employs TRBV2 and TRBJ2-1; 7 bases are a match to TRBD1. CDR3 length: 13 amino acids. Germline V CDR1 and CDR2: SNHLY, FYNNEI. V lost 11 bases to trimming and J lost 6 bases; unmatched junction nucleotides: 10. As DNA, the CDR3 is TGTGCCGGCGACGGCTCAGGGGGCAATGAGCAGTTCTTC. Amino acids: CAGDGSGGNEQFF.

The V gene is TRBV14, the J gene TRBJ1-2; TRBD1 matches 8 bases. Germline-derived CDR1 and CDR2 are SGHDN and FVKESK. There are 14 residues in the CDR3. The V and J ends lost 3 bases and 8 bases, in that order; junction bases with no gene match: 8. The chain's CDR3 is CASSHGQGIYGYTF. Written as DNA, the CDR3 is TGTGCCAGCAGCCATGGACAGGGAATCTACGGCTACACCTTC.

The chain carries TRBV4-3 and TRBJ2-7; 8 nucleotides match TRBD2. This CDR3 is built from 15 residues. CDR1 and CDR2 (germline): LGHNA, YSLEER. J was trimmed by 2 bases and V by 1 base; bases with no gene match: 4. The CDR3 loop reads CASSQVLAGTYEQYF. The DNA for the CDR3 is TGCGCCAGCAGCCAAGTTCTAGCGGGTACCTACGAGCAGTACTTC.

This clone was observed once. The chain joins TRBV5-8 to TRBJ1-4; D not certain. Germline CDR1 and CDR2: SGHTS and YDEGEE. The CDR3 runs to 15 residues. V lost 7 bases, J lost 1 base, and 14 bases lay in between. The CDR3, as DNA: TGTGCCAGCGGGCCCCGGGGAATAACTAATGAAAAACTGTTTTTT. Translated, it gives CASGPRGITNEKLFF.

This chain links TRBV4-1 with TRBJ1-2, with D possibly matching TRBD1 (5 bases). The germline V gene encodes CDR1 MGHRA and CDR2 YSYEKL. The CDR3 runs to 17 residues. V was shortened by 1 base and J by 0 bases, with 15 bases between the two germline ends. The CDR3 sequence: CASSQAFRRGSNYGYTF. CDR3 DNA: TGCGCCAGCAGCCAAGCTTTTAGGCGGGGGTCTAACTATGGCTACACCTTC.

The V and J genes are TRBV13 and TRBJ2-2; D is ambiguous. The CDR3 loop spans 13 amino acids. The V gene's germline CDR1 is PRHDT and CDR2 FYEKMQ (reference sequence). Between the trimmed V and J ends, which lost 4 bases and 3 bases, there was a span of 6 bases. Here the CDR3 reads CASSSQDTGELFF. DNA of the CDR3: TGTGCCAGCAGCTCTCAGGACACCGGGGAGCTGTTTTTT.

The CDR3 is CASSSGDGYTF. In DNA, the CDR3 is TGTGCCAGCAGTTCAGGGGACGGCTACACCTTC. The chain is built from TRBV2 and TRBJ1-2; tentatively, D is TRBD1 (6 bases). The CDR3 is 11 residues long. Germline V gene data show CDR1 as SNHLY and CDR2 as FYNNEI. Trimming removed 5 bases from V and 8 bases from J, with 9 bases in between.

This chain links TRBV5-1 with TRBJ2-5, with a tentative D call TRBD1 (5 bases). CDR3 size: 14 residues. V was shortened by 2 bases and J by 5 bases, with 13 bases between the two germline ends. Germline V gives CDR1 SGHRS, CDR2 YFSETQ. CDR3 residues: CASSLGTGGETQYF. The CDR3 DNA reads as TGCGCCAGCAGCTTAGGCACAGGTGGGGAGACCCAGTACTTC. Looking up the rest from reference TRBV5-1 and TRBJ2-5 gives the full variable domain: KAGVTQTPRYLIKTRGQQVTLSCSPISGHRSVSWYQQTPGQGLQFLFEYFSETQRNKGNFPGRFSGRQFSNSRSEMNVSTLELGDSALYLCASSLGTGGETQYFGPGTRLLVL.

The chain couples TRBV24-1 to TRBJ1-5; D remains unclear. The CDR3 sequence is 15 residues long. V was cut by 8 bases and J by 3 bases, with 16 bases left in between. Germline CDR1 KGHDR, CDR2 SFDVKD. The CDR3 coding sequence is TGTGCCACCACATCCCCGGGCGGGGACAATCAGCCCCAGCATTTT. Its protein product is CATTSPGGDNQPQHF.

This chain connects TRBV2 to TRBJ2-2; no clear D gene. The CDR3 is 12 amino acids. Per the germline V gene, CDR1 is SNHLY and CDR2 is FYNNEI. V lost 7 bases and J 3 bases, leaving 6 bases between the germline ends. CDR3 nucleotide sequence: TGTGCCAGCACTGGAGACACCGGGGAGCTGTTTTTT. Amino acids: CASTGDTGELFF.

At least ten counts were recorded for this clone. This chain connects TRBV10-3 to TRBJ2-1; TRBD2 might be the D (5 bases). V lost 7 bases to trimming and J lost 4 bases, with 23 bases between them. The CDR3 covers 17 residues. Germline V gene data show CDR1 as ENHRY and CDR2 as SYGVKD. For the CDR3, the DNA is TGTGCCATCACCCTGAGCCGTGCAAGGACTCTTTACAATGAGCAGTTCTTC. Translating gives CAITLSRARTLYNEQFF.

The gene calls are TRBV7-8 and TRBJ1-2; a possible D gene is TRBD1 (6 bases). The length of the CDR3 is 15 residues. Germline V gives CDR1 SGHVS, CDR2 FQNEAQ. Deletions cut 1 base from V and 8 bases from J, with 17 bases between. CDR3 region: CASSLVGPGAWGYTF. Here the CDR3 DNA reads TGTGCCAGCAGCTTAGTTGGTCCAGGGGCGTGGGGCTACACCTTC.